This entry describes one T cell receptor beta chain. The antigen it recognizes is unknown. Per-base qualities were not stored, and no clone one base away is much larger. The library was prepared using 5' RACE. TCRdb records Illumina HiSeq 2000 as the sequencer. Template switching introduced a universal primer binding site; the final cDNA contained a unique molecular identifier, enabling accurate counting of TCR cDNA molecules. Specific primers in the conserved constant-segment region were used to synthesize first-strand cDNA for the TCR alpha and beta chains. To control for contamination, every cDNA library carried two barcodes: a SMART-Mk sample barcode plus Illumina barcodes. Two successive PCR steps introduced TruSeq adapter sequences along with Illumina sample barcodes. TCR alpha and beta cDNA libraries were sequenced on the Illumina HiSeq platform with custom primers. The study's processing was this. MiGEC was used to process raw reads and extract unique molecular identifiers, and MiXCR was used to find CDR3 positions. Recombination models were inferred per individual with the repgenHMM and IGoR tools using an EM algorithm. Shared clonotype analysis was performed with the tcR package in R, normalizing sharing by the product of cloneset sizes. To study raw recombination free of thymic and clonal selection effects, out-of-frame nonproductive sequences were analyzed. TCRdb ran its own pipeline on the public reads, namely fastp trimming at Q25 and MiXCR clone calling, and kept in-frame beta chains. Entries are consolidated by CDR3 protein sequence, retaining the most common genes and DNA. Here the V and J calls rest on TCRdb's processing, not on the authors' analysis. A total of around 370,000 distinct CDR3 sequences appear in this sample, roughly 9% of them only once. The ten most abundant clones make up under 10% of the sample.

Including cysteine and phenylalanine, the CDR3 has 12 amino acids. Just the 36-base CDR3 DNA is kept, in frame starting at base 1. V lost 8 bases and J lost 9 bases; the stretch between them is 14 bases long. The germline V gene yields SNHLY for CDR1 and FYNNEI for CDR2. This sample was included in a study of identical twins listed by TCRdb under 2016. The study in broad terms: The study deep-sequenced TCR alpha and beta repertoires from monozygotic twins, unrelated adults of various ages and cord blood to test whether fetal clonotypes persist. Replicate twin experiments were performed at different times using different library preparation protocols to rule out contamination.

Every donor was a healthy Caucasian. The researchers also sequenced three unrelated adults who were not twins: a male aged 18 to 29, a male aged 50 to 60, and a female aged 50 to 60. Miltenyi CD45RO+ enrichment and human naive T-cell isolation kits were used to isolate memory (CD45RO+) and naive T cells from PBMC. Paper-wide results and their limitations: Zero-insertion analyses could be partly confounded by invariant T cells such as MAIT and iNKT, though diverse VJ usage argued against such confounding for most clonotypes. In monozygotic twins, out-of-frame TCR alpha sharing was systematically underestimated by recombination models, although the models agreed with sharing between unrelated individuals. Compared with coincidental sharing between unrelated individuals, an excess of low generation-probability sequences was observed among out-of-frame TCR alpha sequences shared between twins. Because the same donors could not be followed over many years, the conclusions depended on cross-sectional statistical analysis. Excess twin sharing in beta out-of-frame sequences was weaker because fewer shared sequences lowered the signal-to-noise ratio. Abundant cord blood beta clonotypes had fewer insertions, young adult naive repertoires showed a similar but weaker trend, and memory repertoires showed no such trend.

This chain joins TRBV2 to TRBJ2-1, with no confident D gene call. The TCR originated in a woman aged 50 to 60 in good health. The specimen sequenced was naive T cells sorted from blood. Reading the label with the study, this specimen's cell subset or site is: cells isolated with a human naive T-cell isolation kit. In nucleotide form, the sequence is TGTGCCAGCCGTTATGGCCTTTTTGAGCAGTTCTTC. The translation is CASRYGLFEQFF.